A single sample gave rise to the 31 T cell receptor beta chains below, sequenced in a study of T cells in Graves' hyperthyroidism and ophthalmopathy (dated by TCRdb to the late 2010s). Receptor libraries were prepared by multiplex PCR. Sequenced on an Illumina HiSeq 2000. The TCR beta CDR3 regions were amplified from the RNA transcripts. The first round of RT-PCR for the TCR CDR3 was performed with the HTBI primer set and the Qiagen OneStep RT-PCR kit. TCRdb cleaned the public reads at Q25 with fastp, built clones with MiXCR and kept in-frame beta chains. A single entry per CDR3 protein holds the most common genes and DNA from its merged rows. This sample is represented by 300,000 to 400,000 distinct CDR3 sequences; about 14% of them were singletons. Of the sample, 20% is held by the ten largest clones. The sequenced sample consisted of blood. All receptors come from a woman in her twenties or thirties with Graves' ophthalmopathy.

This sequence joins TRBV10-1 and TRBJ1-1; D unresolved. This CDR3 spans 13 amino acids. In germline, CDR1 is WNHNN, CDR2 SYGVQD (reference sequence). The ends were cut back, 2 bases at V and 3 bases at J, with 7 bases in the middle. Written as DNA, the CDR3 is TGCGCCAGCAGTGAGCGCCAGCACACTGAAGCTTTCTTT. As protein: CASSERQHTEAFF.

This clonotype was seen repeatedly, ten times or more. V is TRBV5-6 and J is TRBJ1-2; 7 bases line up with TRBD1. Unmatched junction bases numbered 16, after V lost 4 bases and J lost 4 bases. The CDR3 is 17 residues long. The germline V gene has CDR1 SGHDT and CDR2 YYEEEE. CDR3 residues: CASSLITETGLLYGYTF. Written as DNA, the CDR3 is TGTGCCAGCAGCCTAATAACCGAGACAGGGCTCCTCTATGGCTACACCTTC.

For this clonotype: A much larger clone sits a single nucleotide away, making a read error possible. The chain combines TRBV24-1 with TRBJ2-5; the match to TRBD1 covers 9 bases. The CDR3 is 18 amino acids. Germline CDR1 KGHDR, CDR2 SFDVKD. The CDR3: CATGDSTGGGGFGETQYF. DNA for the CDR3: TGTGCCACCGGTGATTCGACAGGGGGTGGGGGTTTCGGAGAGACCCAGTACTTC.

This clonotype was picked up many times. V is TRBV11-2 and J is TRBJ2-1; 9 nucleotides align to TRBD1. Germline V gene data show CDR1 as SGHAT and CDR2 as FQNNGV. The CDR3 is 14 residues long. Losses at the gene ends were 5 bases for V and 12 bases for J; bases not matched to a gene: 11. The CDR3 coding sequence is TGTGCCAGCAGCCGATCCCGGACAGGGGTAACGCAGTTCTTC. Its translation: CASSRSRTGVTQFF. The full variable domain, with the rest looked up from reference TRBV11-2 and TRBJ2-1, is EAGVAQSPRYKIIEKRQSVAFWCNPISGHATLYWYQQILGQGPKLLIQFQNNGVVDDSQLPKDRFSAERLKGVDSTLKIQPAKLEDSAVYLCASSRSRTGVTQFFGPGTRLTVL.

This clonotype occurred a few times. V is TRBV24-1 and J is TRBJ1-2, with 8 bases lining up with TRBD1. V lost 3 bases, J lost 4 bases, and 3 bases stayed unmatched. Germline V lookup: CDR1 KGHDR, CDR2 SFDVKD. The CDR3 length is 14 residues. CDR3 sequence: CATSDPDRGYGYTF. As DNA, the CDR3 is TGTGCCACCAGTGATCCCGACAGGGGCTATGGCTACACCTTC.

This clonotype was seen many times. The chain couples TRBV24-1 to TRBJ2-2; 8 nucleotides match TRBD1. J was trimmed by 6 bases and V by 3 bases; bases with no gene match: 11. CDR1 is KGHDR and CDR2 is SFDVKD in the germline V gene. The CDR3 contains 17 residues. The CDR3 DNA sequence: TGTGCCACCAGTGATCCCGGACGGGACAGGTTCCCCGGGGAGCTGTTTTTT. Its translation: CATSDPGRDRFPGELFF.

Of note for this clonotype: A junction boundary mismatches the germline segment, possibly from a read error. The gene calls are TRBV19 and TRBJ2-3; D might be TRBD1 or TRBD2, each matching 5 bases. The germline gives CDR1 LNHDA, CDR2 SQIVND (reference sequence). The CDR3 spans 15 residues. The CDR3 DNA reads TGTGCCAGTAGTGGCGGGTCTCACCAGGGAGATACGCGGTATTTT. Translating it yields CASSGGSHQGDTRYF.

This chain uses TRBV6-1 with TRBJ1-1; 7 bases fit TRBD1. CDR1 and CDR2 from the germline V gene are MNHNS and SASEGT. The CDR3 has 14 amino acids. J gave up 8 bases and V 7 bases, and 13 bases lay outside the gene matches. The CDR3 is CASTKTGRVKEAFF. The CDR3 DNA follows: TGTGCCAGCACTAAGACAGGGCGTGTAAAAGAAGCTTTCTTT.

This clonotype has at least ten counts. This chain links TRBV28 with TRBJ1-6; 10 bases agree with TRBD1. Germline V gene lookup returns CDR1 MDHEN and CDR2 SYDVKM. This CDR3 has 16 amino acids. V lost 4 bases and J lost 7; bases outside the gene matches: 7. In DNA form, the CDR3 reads TGTGCCAGCAGTTCCGGGACAGGGGTTCGGAATTCACCCCTCCACTTT. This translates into CASSSGTGVRNSPLHF.

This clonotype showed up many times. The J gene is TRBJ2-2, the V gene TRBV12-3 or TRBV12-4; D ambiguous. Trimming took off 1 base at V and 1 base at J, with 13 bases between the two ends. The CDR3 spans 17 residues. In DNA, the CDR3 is TGTGCCAGCAGTTTAGTATGGCGGCTGATGAACACCGGGGAGCTGTTTTTT. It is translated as CASSLVWRLMNTGELFF.

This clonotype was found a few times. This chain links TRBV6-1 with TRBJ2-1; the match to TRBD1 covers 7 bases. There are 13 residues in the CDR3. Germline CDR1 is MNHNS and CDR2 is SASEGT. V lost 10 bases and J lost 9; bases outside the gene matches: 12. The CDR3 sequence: CATWSQGIGEQFF. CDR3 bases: TGTGCCACCTGGTCACAGGGGATAGGTGAGCAGTTCTTC.

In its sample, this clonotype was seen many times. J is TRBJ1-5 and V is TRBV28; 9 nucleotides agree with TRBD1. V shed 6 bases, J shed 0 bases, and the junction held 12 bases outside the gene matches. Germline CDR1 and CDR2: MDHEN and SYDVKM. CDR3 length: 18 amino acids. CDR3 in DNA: TGTGCCAGCAGCCGTCCCGGGACAGGGTACCCTAGCAATCAGCCCCAGCATTTT. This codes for CASSRPGTGYPSNQPQHF.

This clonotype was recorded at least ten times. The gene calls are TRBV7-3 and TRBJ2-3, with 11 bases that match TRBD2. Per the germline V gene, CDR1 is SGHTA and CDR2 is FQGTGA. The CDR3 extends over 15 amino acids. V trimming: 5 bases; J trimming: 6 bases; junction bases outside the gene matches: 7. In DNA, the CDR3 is TGTGCCAGCAGCCGGACTAGCGGGCGCGCGGATACGCAGTATTTT. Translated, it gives CASSRTSGRADTQYF.

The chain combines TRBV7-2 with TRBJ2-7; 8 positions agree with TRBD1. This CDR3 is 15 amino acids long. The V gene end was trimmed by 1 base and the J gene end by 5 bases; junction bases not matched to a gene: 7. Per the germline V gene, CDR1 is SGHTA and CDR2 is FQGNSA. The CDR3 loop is CASSLEGRGRNEQYF. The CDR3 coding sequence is TGTGCCAGCAGCTTAGAGGGCAGGGGGCGAAACGAGCAGTACTTC.

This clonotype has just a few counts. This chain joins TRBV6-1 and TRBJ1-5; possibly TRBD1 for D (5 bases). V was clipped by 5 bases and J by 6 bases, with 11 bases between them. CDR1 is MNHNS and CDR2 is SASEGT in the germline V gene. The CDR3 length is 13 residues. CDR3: CASSMGDSQPQHF. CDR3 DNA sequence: TGTGCCAGCAGTATGGGGGATTCTCAGCCCCAGCATTTT.

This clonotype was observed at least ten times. CDR3 protein: CASRETGVIDYGYTF. CDR3 DNA sequence: TGTGCCAGCAGAGAAACAGGGGTTATCGACTATGGCTACACCTTC. The chain links TRBV28 to TRBJ1-2, with 7 bases that match TRBD1. With V trimmed by 6 bases and J by 3 bases, 10 bases remained unmatched. The CDR3 spans 15 residues. Germline lookup yields CDR1 MDHEN and CDR2 SYDVKM.

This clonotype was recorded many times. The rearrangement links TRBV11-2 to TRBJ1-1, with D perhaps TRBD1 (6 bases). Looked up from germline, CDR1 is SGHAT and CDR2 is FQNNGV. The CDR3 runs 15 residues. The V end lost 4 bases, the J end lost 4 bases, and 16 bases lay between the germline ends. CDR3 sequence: CASSSNRVVRTEAFF. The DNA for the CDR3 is TGTGCCAGCAGCTCTAACAGGGTTGTGCGCACTGAAGCTTTCTTT.

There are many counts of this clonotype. DNA of the CDR3: TGTGCCAGCTGGGACAGAGCTGATCAGCCCCAGCATTTT. This sequence encodes CASWDRADQPQHF. This chain uses TRBV28 with TRBJ1-5; TRBD1 matches at 7 bases. The CDR3 spans 13 residues. With V trimmed by 8 bases and J by 5 bases, 6 bases remained unmatched. Looked up from germline, CDR1 is MDHEN and CDR2 is SYDVKM.

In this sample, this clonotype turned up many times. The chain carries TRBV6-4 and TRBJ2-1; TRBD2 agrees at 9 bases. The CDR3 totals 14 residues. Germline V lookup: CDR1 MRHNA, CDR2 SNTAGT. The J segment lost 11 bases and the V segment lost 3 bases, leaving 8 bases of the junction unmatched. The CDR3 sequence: CASSERLAADQQFF. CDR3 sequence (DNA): TGTGCCAGCAGTGAACGACTAGCGGCTGATCAGCAGTTCTTC.

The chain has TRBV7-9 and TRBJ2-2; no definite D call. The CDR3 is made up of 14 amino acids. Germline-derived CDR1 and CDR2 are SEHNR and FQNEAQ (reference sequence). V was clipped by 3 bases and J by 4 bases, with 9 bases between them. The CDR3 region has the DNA TGTGCCAGCAGCTTTGGGTCGAGCACCGGGGAGCTGTTTTTT. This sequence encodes CASSFGSSTGELFF.

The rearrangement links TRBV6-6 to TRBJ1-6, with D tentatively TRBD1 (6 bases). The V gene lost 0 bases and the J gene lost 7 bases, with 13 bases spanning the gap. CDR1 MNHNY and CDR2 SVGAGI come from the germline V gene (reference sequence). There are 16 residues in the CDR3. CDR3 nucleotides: TGTGCCAGCAGTTACTCTAGGGGGGCCCTGAATTCACCCCTCCACTTT. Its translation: CASSYSRGALNSPLHF.

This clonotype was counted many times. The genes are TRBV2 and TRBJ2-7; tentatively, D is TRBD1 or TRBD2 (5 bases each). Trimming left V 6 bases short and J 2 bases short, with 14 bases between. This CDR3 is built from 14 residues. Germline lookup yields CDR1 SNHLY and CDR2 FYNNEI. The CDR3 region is CASSLGPVPYEQYF. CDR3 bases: TGTGCCAGCAGCCTGGGACCGGTCCCCTACGAGCAGTACTTC.

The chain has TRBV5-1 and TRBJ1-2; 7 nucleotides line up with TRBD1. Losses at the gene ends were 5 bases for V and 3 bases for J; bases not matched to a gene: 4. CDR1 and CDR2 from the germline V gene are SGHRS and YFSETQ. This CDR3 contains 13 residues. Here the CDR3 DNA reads TGCGCCAGCAGTACCGGGACAGACTATGGCTACACCTTC. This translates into CASSTGTDYGYTF.

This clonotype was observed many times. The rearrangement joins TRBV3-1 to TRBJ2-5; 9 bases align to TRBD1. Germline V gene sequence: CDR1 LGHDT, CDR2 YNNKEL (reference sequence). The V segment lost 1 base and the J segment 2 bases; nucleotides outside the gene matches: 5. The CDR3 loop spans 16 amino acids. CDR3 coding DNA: TGTGCCAGCAGCCAAGTAGACAGGGGGATACAAGAGACCCAGTACTTC. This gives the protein CASSQVDRGIQETQYF.

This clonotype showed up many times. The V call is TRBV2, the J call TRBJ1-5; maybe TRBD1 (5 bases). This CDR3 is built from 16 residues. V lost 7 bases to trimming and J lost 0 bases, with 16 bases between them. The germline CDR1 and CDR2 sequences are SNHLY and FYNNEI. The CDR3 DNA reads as TGTGCCAGCACCGAACGGGGGTCGAGTAGCAATCAGCCCCAGCATTTT. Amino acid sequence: CASTERGSSSNQPQHF.

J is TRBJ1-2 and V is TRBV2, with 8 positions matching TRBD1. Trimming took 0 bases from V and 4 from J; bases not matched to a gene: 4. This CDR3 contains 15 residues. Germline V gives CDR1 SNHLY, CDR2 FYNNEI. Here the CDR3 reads CASSEAGQGSYGYTF. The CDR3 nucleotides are TGTGCCAGCAGTGAAGCCGGACAGGGAAGCTATGGCTACACCTTC.

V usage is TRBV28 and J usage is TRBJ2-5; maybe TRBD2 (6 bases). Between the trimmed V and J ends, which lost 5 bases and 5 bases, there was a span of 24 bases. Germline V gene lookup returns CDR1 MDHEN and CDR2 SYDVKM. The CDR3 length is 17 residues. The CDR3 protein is CASSAGLQLRRLETQYF. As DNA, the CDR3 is TGTGCCAGCAGTGCCGGACTACAACTCCGGAGGTTGGAGACCCAGTACTTC.

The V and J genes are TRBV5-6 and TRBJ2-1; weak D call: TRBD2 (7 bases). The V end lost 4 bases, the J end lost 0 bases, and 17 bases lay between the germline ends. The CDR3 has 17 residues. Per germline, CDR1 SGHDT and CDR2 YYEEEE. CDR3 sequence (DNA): TGTGCCAGCAGCCTGGGGGGGGCCGACAGCTCCTACAATGAGCAGTTCTTC. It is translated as CASSLGGADSSYNEQFF.

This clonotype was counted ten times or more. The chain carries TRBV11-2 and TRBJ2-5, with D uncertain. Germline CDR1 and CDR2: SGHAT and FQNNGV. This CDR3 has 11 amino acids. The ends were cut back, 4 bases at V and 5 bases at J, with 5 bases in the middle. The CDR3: CASSYSETQYF. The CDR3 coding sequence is TGTGCCAGCAGCTACTCTGAGACCCAGTACTTC. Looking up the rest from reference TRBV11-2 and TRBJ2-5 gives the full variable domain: EAGVAQSPRYKIIEKRQSVAFWCNPISGHATLYWYQQILGQGPKLLIQFQNNGVVDDSQLPKDRFSAERLKGVDSTLKIQPAKLEDSAVYLCASSYSETQYFGPGTRLLVL.

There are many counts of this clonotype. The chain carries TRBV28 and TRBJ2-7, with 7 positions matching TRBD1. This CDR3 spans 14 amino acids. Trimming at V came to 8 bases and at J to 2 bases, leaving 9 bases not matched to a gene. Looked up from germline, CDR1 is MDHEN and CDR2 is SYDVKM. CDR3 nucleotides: TGTGCCAGCCAATGGCAGGGACAGACCTACGAGCAGTACTTC. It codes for CASQWQGQTYEQYF.

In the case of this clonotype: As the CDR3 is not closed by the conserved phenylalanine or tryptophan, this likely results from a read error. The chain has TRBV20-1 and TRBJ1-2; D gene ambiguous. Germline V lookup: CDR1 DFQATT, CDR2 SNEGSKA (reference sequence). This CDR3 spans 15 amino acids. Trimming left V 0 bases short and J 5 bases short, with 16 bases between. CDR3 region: CSARDKISRLYGYTL. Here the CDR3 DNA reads TGCAGTGCTAGAGATAAAATAAGCAGACTTTATGGCTACACCCTC.